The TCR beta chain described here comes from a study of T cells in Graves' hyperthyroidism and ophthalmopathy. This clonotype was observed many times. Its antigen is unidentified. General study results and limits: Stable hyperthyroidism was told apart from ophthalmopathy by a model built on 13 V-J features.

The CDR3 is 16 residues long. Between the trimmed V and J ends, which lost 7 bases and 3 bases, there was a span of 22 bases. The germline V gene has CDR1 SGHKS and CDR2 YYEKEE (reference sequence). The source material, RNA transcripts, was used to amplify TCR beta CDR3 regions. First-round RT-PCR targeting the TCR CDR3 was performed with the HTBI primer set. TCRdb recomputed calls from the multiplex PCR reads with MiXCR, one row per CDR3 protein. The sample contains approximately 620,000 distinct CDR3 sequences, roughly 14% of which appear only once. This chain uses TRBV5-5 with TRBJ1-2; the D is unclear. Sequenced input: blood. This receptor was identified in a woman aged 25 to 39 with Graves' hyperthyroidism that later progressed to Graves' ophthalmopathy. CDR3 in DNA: TGTGCCAGCGGATACTCCGGACTCCCGGGAGACTATGGCTACACCTTC. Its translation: CASGYSGLPGDYGYTF.